The 15 T cell receptor beta chains below were found in one sample sequenced in a study of blood T cell repertoires in COVID-19. This table comes from immunoSEQ multiplex PCR, and its TCRdb copy is limited to in-frame clones, with some not included. The sample carries a few hundred thousand clones, approximately 77% recorded once. Sequencing used peripheral blood. The source is an elderly woman with acute or convalescent COVID-19.

The gene calls are TRBV2 and TRBJ1-2; TRBD1 agrees at 8 bases. V lost 0 bases and J lost 8; bases outside the gene matches: 8. Germline assignment: CDR1 SNHLY and CDR2 FYNNEI. The CDR3 is 15 residues long. The CDR3 nucleotides read TGTGCCAGCAGTGAAGCCGGGCAGGGGGCGCGAGGCTACACCTTC. It yields the protein CASSEAGQGARGYTF.

This chain joins TRBV9 and TRBJ1-1; 10 nucleotides agree with TRBD1. The CDR3 loop spans 15 amino acids. Germline V lookup: CDR1 SGDLS, CDR2 YYNGEE. J was trimmed by 6 bases and V by 0 bases; bases with no gene match: 5. The DNA of the CDR3 is TGTGCCAGCAGCGTAGGACAGGGGGCTTTGGCTGAAGCTTTCTTT. Its translation is CASSVGQGALAEAFF.

This chain connects TRBV2 to TRBJ2-2; no firm D call. The CDR3 loop spans 15 amino acids. Germline V gene lookup returns CDR1 SNHLY and CDR2 FYNNEI. V dropped 5 bases and J dropped 6 bases, with 16 bases sitting between them. Here the CDR3 DNA reads TGTGCCAGCAGTCGCGGCTCCAGCTTCCCCGGGGAGCTGTTTTTT. Protein sequence: CASSRGSSFPGELFF.

This chain uses TRBV19 with TRBJ1-2, with D unresolved. This CDR3 region has 13 residues. Between the trimmed V and J ends, which lost 1 base and 6 bases, there was a span of 9 bases. The germline V gene has CDR1 LNHDA and CDR2 SQIVND (reference sequence). This CDR3 reads CASSIVVGHGYTF. As DNA, the CDR3 is TGTGCCAGTAGTATAGTGGTCGGTCATGGCTACACCTTC.

This clone was detected a few times. The sample has other DNA sequences that encode this CDR3 too. The chain links TRBV18 to TRBJ2-5, with D perhaps TRBD1 (6 bases). V lost 3 bases, J lost 5 bases, and 7 bases lay in between. Germline CDR1 KGHSH, CDR2 LQKENI. The CDR3 has 12 amino acids. The CDR3, as DNA: TGTGCCAGCTCACCTCAGGGGGAGACCCAGTACTTC. Protein product: CASSPQGETQYF.

J is TRBJ2-1 and V is TRBV12-3 or TRBV12-4; D remains unclear. Between the trimmed V and J ends, which lost 3 bases and 10 bases, there was a span of 13 bases. The CDR3 contains 13 residues. The chain's CDR3 is CASSFPLNEEQFF. CDR3 DNA: TGTGCCAGCAGTTTCCCTTTGAATGAGGAGCAGTTCTTC.

J is TRBJ2-3 and V is TRBV5-1; 10 positions agree with TRBD1. The CDR3 covers 15 residues. J was trimmed by 2 bases and V by 4 bases; bases with no gene match: 4. The germline V gene has CDR1 SGHRS and CDR2 YFSETQ. In nucleotides, the CDR3 is TGCGCCAGCAGCAAAGGACAGGGGGACACAGATACGCAGTATTTT. It translates to CASSKGQGDTDTQYF.

This clone has a count of ten or more. V usage is TRBV2 and J usage is TRBJ2-7, with 7 bases fitting TRBD1. The trim removed 9 bases at V and 0 bases at J, leaving 20 bases unmatched. This CDR3 contains 18 residues. In germline, CDR1 is SNHLY, CDR2 FYNNEI. CDR3 in DNA: TGTGCCAGTACCTCGGGACAGCCTACAACTGCGGACTCCTACGAGCAGTACTTC. Its translation is CASTSGQPTTADSYEQYF.

The rearrangement uses TRBV19 and TRBJ1-3, with a possible D match to TRBD1 (5 bases). Per germline, CDR1 LNHDA and CDR2 SQIVND (reference sequence). V was cut by 4 bases and J by 0 bases, with 16 bases left in between. The CDR3 length is 17 residues. In DNA form, the CDR3 reads TGTGCCAGTAGTAGAAGACATCTGGACATCTCTGGAAACACCATATATTTT. Translation gives CASSRRHLDISGNTIYF.

The genes are TRBV5-5 and TRBJ1-4; TRBD1 agrees at 7 bases. The V gene's germline CDR1 is SGHKS and CDR2 YYEKEE (reference sequence). The V segment lost 4 bases and the J segment 2 bases; nucleotides outside the gene matches: 11. CDR3 length: 17 amino acids. CDR3 residues: CASSLRTGGTTNEKLFF. CDR3 bases: TGTGCCAGCAGCCTTAGGACAGGCGGCACGACTAATGAAAAACTGTTTTTT.

This clone was found a few times. This sequence joins TRBV7-2 and TRBJ2-1, with TRBD2 identical over 12 bases. The trim removed 4 bases at V and 1 base at J, leaving 11 bases unmatched. The germline V gene encodes CDR1 SGHTA and CDR2 FQGNSA. The CDR3 contains 19 residues. CDR3 DNA sequence: TGTGCCAGCAGCTCTATACTAGCGGGGGGACCCAAATCCTACAATGAGCAGTTCTTC. As protein: CASSSILAGGPKSYNEQFF.

The V and J genes are TRBV11-3 and TRBJ1-1, with a weak D call TRBD1 (5 bases). The CDR3 length is 14 residues. The V end lost 5 bases, the J end lost 6 bases, and 16 bases lay between the germline ends. Germline V gene sequence: CDR1 SGHNT, CDR2 YENEEA. The CDR3, as DNA: TGTGCCAGCAGCACAGGACTACCCCTCCCTGAAGCTTTCTTT. It encodes CASSTGLPLPEAFF.

The CDR3 sequence: CASSPPLAGGGRNEQFF. CDR3 sequence (DNA): TGTGCCAGCTCACCACCCCTGGCAGGAGGAGGGCGAAATGAGCAGTTCTTC. The chain employs TRBV18 and TRBJ2-1; D possibly corresponds to TRBD2 (6 bases). There are 17 residues in the CDR3. CDR1 and CDR2 from the germline V gene are KGHSH and LQKENI. Trimming left V 0 bases short and J 7 bases short, with 19 bases between.

This rearrangement joins TRBV19 to TRBJ2-2; 12 bases agree with TRBD2. Germline-derived CDR1 and CDR2 are LNHDA and SQIVND (reference sequence). CDR3 size: 19 residues. V lost 3 bases, J lost 4 bases, and 12 bases stayed unmatched. The CDR3 region is CASSISHSTSGGPTGELFF. CDR3 DNA sequence: TGTGCCAGTAGTATCTCCCACTCCACTAGCGGGGGGCCCACCGGGGAGCTGTTTTTT.

The V call is TRBV7-9, the J call TRBJ1-1; no definite D call. V gave up 5 bases and J gave up 3 bases, with 10 bases separating them. The CDR3 is made up of 13 amino acids. The germline gives CDR1 SEHNR, CDR2 FQNEAQ (reference sequence). CDR3 amino acids: CASSNFLDTEAFF. The CDR3 nucleotides are TGTGCCAGCAGCAATTTTCTCGACACTGAAGCTTTCTTT.